These 22 T cell receptor beta chains were sequenced from one sample in a study of blood T cell repertoires in COVID-19. Some clones are missing from TCRdb's copy, which holds only in-frame ones; the method was immunoSEQ multiplex PCR. The sample carries about 250,000 clones, about 85% recorded once. The sample was peripheral blood. These receptors all come from a woman aged 55 to 70 with active or convalescent COVID-19.

This clone was observed a single time. The V gene is TRBV19, the J gene TRBJ2-5, with D possibly TRBD2 on 6 matching bases. Trimming stripped 9 bases from V and 1 base from J, with 18 bases between. Germline V gene lookup returns CDR1 LNHDA and CDR2 SQIVND (reference sequence). The CDR3 sequence is 15 residues long. CDR3: CASTRDPWGQETQYF. The CDR3 nucleotides read TGTGCCAGCACGCGGGACCCCTGGGGCCAAGAGACCCAGTACTTC. The entire variable domain, with the rest obtained from reference TRBV19 and TRBJ2-5, is as follows: DGGITQSPKYLFRKEGQNVTLSCEQNLNHDAMYWYRQDPGQGLRLIYYSQIVNDFQKGDIAEGYSVSREKKESFPLTVTSAQKNPTAFYLCASTRDPWGQETQYFGPGTRLLVL.

The V call is TRBV18, the J call TRBJ1-6; D is perhaps TRBD1 (6 bases). Germline V gene data show CDR1 as KGHSH and CDR2 as LQKENI. This CDR3 comprises 14 residues. Trimming removed 3 bases at V and 7 bases at J, with 10 bases between. CDR3 sequence: CASSPPRGNSPLHF. The CDR3 DNA is TGTGCCAGCTCACCTCCGAGGGGGAATTCACCCCTCCACTTT.

Only one count was recorded for this clone. CDR3: CASSQGSRDTGELFF. The CDR3 DNA sequence: TGTGCCAGCAGCCAAGGTTCGAGGGACACCGGGGAGCTGTTTTTT. The chain carries TRBV4-2 and TRBJ2-2, with TRBD2 as a possible D gene (5 bases). Germline-derived CDR1 and CDR2 are LGHNA and YNFKEQ. Trimming left V 1 base short and J 3 bases short, with 9 bases between. This CDR3 contains 15 residues.

This CDR3 is CASSLSAGGVTGELFF. CDR3 sequence (DNA): TGCGCCAGCAGCTTGTCGGCAGGGGGCGTCACCGGGGAGCTGTTTTTT. The chain joins TRBV5-1 to TRBJ2-2; 8 positions agree with TRBD1. The trim removed 1 base at V and 4 bases at J, leaving 6 bases unmatched. In germline, CDR1 is SGHRS, CDR2 YFSETQ. CDR3 length: 16 amino acids.

CDR3 residues: CASSVFSGTGIHQPQHF. The CDR3 nucleotides read TGTGCCAGCAGCGTTTTCTCCGGGACAGGGATTCATCAGCCCCAGCATTTT. The chain is built from TRBV5-6 and TRBJ1-5; TRBD1 aligns across 9 bases. J lost 5 bases, V lost 4 bases, and 13 bases had no gene match. CDR1 SGHDT and CDR2 YYEEEE come from the germline V gene. CDR3 length: 17 amino acids.

The V and J genes are TRBV19 and TRBJ2-2; 11 bases match TRBD2. This CDR3 is built from 17 residues. Germline values: CDR1 LNHDA, CDR2 SQIVND (reference sequence). V was pared by 5 bases and J by 7 bases, with 12 bases of the junction left unmatched. As DNA, the CDR3 is TGTGCCAGTAGTTTACTAGCGGGAGTAGGTCCCGACGGGGAGCTGTTTTTT. This encodes CASSLLAGVGPDGELFF.

CDR3 sequence (DNA): TGTGCCAGCACCGAAACAGTCAGGGGAGGGAAGGATGAAAAACTGTTTTTT. This sequence encodes CASTETVRGGKDEKLFF. The chain couples TRBV2 to TRBJ1-4; D might be TRBD1 (6 bases). Germline loops: CDR1 SNHLY, CDR2 FYNNEI. This CDR3 comprises 17 residues. The V and J ends lost 7 bases and 6 bases respectively, with 24 bases between them.

The chain joins TRBV27 to TRBJ2-5; 8 bases match TRBD1. The V and J ends lost 4 bases and 2 bases, in that order; junction bases with no gene match: 12. Germline V CDR1 and CDR2: MNHEY, SMNVEV (reference sequence). The CDR3 consists of 17 residues. The DNA of the CDR3 is TGTGCCAGCAGTTCGAACAACAGGGGGTCGGGACAAGAGACCCAGTACTTC. This gives the protein CASSSNNRGSGQETQYF.

This chain connects TRBV12-3 or TRBV12-4 to TRBJ1-2, with a weak D call TRBD1 (6 bases). V lost 3 bases to trimming and J lost 3 bases, with 8 bases between them. This CDR3 is built from 13 residues. Written as DNA, the CDR3 is TGTGCCAGCAGTTTCTACAGGGACTATGGCTACACCTTC. The encoded protein is CASSFYRDYGYTF.

The chain couples TRBV6-5 to TRBJ2-7, with D hard to call. Per the germline V gene, CDR1 is MNHEY and CDR2 is SVGAGI. Deletions cut 5 bases from V and 6 bases from J, with 11 bases between. This CDR3 comprises 12 residues. CDR3 coding DNA: TGTGCCAGCAGTACTAAACCGCCCGAGCAGTACGTC. Protein: CASSTKPPEQYV.

The chain carries TRBV4-1 and TRBJ2-4, with 9 positions matching TRBD1. CDR1 MGHRA and CDR2 YSYEKL come from the germline V gene. The CDR3 has 16 residues. The V segment lost 1 base and the J segment 8 bases; nucleotides outside the gene matches: 9. The DNA of the CDR3 is TGCGCCAGCAGCCAAGTAATTGGACAGGGGCTTGACATTCAGTACTTC. Translation gives CASSQVIGQGLDIQYF.

This sequence joins TRBV5-6 and TRBJ1-1, with 9 nucleotides matching TRBD1. Germline V gives CDR1 SGHDT, CDR2 YYEEEE. The CDR3 contains 16 residues. V was pared by 4 bases and J by 3 bases, with 10 bases of the junction left unmatched. CDR3 amino acids: CASSPGTGIHYTEAFF. For the CDR3, the DNA is TGTGCCAGCAGCCCCGGGACAGGGATTCACTACACTGAAGCTTTCTTT.

This chain uses TRBV5-5 with TRBJ2-2; 11 nucleotides agree with TRBD1. The ends lost 5 bases at V and 7 bases at J; junction bases unmatched: 13. Germline loops: CDR1 SGHKS, CDR2 YYEKEE (reference sequence). The CDR3 sequence is 17 residues long. The chain's CDR3 is CASRLRAGQGVIGELFF. The CDR3 region has the DNA TGTGCCAGCAGACTCCGGGCGGGACAGGGGGTAATCGGGGAGCTGTTTTTT.

In its sample, this clone was seen once. The gene calls are TRBV7-9 and TRBJ1-3, with TRBD1 identical over 7 bases. CDR1 is SEHNR, CDR2 FQNEAQ, per germline (reference sequence). The CDR3 has 14 residues. Trimming removed 3 bases from V and 1 base from J; junction bases left unmatched: 0. The CDR3 reads CASSLTGSGNTIYF. The CDR3 nucleotides read TGTGCCAGCAGCTTGACAGGGTCTGGAAACACCATATATTTT. The variable domain in full, completed from reference TRBV7-9 and TRBJ1-3, reads DTGVSQNPRHKITKRGQNVTFRCDPISEHNRLYWYRQTLGQGPEFLTYFQNEAQLEKSRLLSDRFSAERPKGSFSTLEIQRTEQGDSAMYLCASSLTGSGNTIYFGEGSWLTVV.

This clone was recorded once. The chain combines TRBV7-2 with TRBJ2-3; TRBD2 is a possible D gene (5 bases). The CDR3 runs 16 residues. Trimming stripped 5 bases from V and 0 bases from J, with 15 bases between. The germline V gene encodes CDR1 SGHTA and CDR2 FQGNSA. The CDR3 nucleotides are TGTGCCAGCAGCCGTAAGCGGTCCTTTAGCACAGATACGCAGTATTTT. It is translated as CASSRKRSFSTDTQYF.

The CDR3 here is CASSQVAGQGYSPLHF. The DNA for the CDR3 is TGTGCCAGCAGCCAAGTAGCGGGACAGGGATATTCACCCCTCCACTTT. This sequence joins TRBV4-2 and TRBJ1-6; 9 bases map to TRBD1. Germline trimming cut 1 base from V and 8 bases from J; bases unmatched to any gene: 6. Germline CDR1 and CDR2: LGHNA and YNFKEQ. The CDR3 runs 16 residues.

The chain uses TRBV7-9 and TRBJ2-3; 7 nucleotides match TRBD2. The junction had 14 bases not matched to a gene; V was cut back by 2 bases and J by 6 bases. The CDR3 extends over 17 amino acids. The germline V gene has CDR1 SEHNR and CDR2 FQNEAQ (reference sequence). CDR3 loop: CASSLPKELATGDTQYF. Here the CDR3 DNA reads TGTGCCAGCAGCTTACCCAAAGAACTAGCGACCGGGGATACGCAGTATTTT.

The V call is TRBV9, the J call TRBJ2-4; TRBD2 is a possible D gene (5 bases). This CDR3 is built from 19 residues. Germline lookup yields CDR1 SGDLS and CDR2 YYNGEE. Trimming left V 0 bases short and J 0 bases short, with 19 bases between. The CDR3 DNA reads as TGTGCCAGCAGCGTAGCTTATCCCAGCGGAACAATAGCCAAAAACATTCAGTACTTC. This codes for CASSVAYPSGTIAKNIQYF.

The chain has TRBV19 and TRBJ1-2; 7 bases are shared with TRBD1. Per germline, CDR1 LNHDA and CDR2 SQIVND (reference sequence). J lost 3 bases, V lost 4 bases, and 14 bases had no gene match. The CDR3 covers 17 residues. The CDR3 sequence: CASSRTGATIIDYGYTF. The CDR3 DNA reads as TGTGCCAGTAGTAGAACAGGGGCGACGATTATCGACTATGGCTACACCTTC.

The chain recombines TRBV5-1 with TRBJ2-3; 14 nucleotides agree with TRBD2. The CDR3 is made up of 18 amino acids. Germline loops: CDR1 SGHRS, CDR2 YFSETQ. V gave up 4 bases and J gave up 0 bases; unmatched junction bases: 7. Written as DNA, the CDR3 is TGCGCCAGCAGCCCCCGGACTAGCGGGGGGCTTAGCACAGATACGCAGTATTTT. Protein sequence: CASSPRTSGGLSTDTQYF. Together with reference TRBV5-1 and TRBJ2-3, the CDR3 gives the full variable domain: KAGVTQTPRYLIKTRGQQVTLSCSPISGHRSVSWYQQTPGQGLQFLFEYFSETQRNKGNFPGRFSGRQFSNSRSEMNVSTLELGDSALYLCASSPRTSGGLSTDTQYFGPGTRLTVL.

The V gene is TRBV3-1 (or the pseudogene TRBV3-2), the J gene TRBJ1-1; unclear D gene. The CDR3 is 12 amino acids. Per the germline V gene, CDR1 is LGHDT and CDR2 is YNNKEL (reference sequence). The ends were cut back, 8 bases at V and 7 bases at J, with 14 bases in the middle. DNA for the CDR3: TGTGCCAGCGGAAAGGCGGGGATTGAAGCTTTCTTT. Residues: CASGKAGIEAFF.

V is TRBV4-2 and J is TRBJ2-4, with 12 bases matching TRBD2. Germline values: CDR1 LGHNA, CDR2 YNFKEQ. The ends lost 4 bases at V and 9 bases at J; junction bases unmatched: 7. The CDR3 runs to 15 residues. The CDR3 loop reads CASSPQTSGGGIQYF. CDR3 DNA: TGTGCCAGCAGCCCCCAGACTAGCGGGGGAGGCATTCAGTACTTC.